These 24 T cell receptor beta chains were all obtained from the same sample, sequenced in a study of cytomegalovirus exposure and HLA in healthy donors. With 60 Vbeta and 13 Jbeta primers, the PCR was carried out. Sequencing was performed with immunoSEQ multiplex PCR; in TCRdb, only in-frame clones are kept and a portion is missing. This sample has 90,000 to 120,000 clones, with 65% to 75% found just once. The source material was PBMCs. The receptor set was obtained from a man aged 40-49 years in good health and CMV-seropositive.

The chain recombines TRBV5-4 with TRBJ2-3, with D tentatively TRBD2 (6 bases). The CDR3 is 16 amino acids. Trimming removed 4 bases at V and 4 bases at J, with 19 bases between. Germline V gene lookup returns CDR1 SGHNT and CDR2 YYREEE (reference sequence). The DNA of the CDR3 is TGTGCCAGCAGCCCCAGGACTAAAGAAACGGCAGATACGCAGTATTTT. This gives the protein CASSPRTKETADTQYF.

This sequence joins TRBV7-2 and TRBJ2-1, with TRBD2 identical over 10 bases. Germline V CDR1 and CDR2: SGHTA, FQGNSA. The CDR3 runs 16 residues. J was trimmed by 7 bases and V by 5 bases; bases with no gene match: 11. CDR3 region: CASSLIRLAGENEQFF. CDR3 nucleotides: TGTGCCAGCAGCCTAATTAGGCTAGCGGGAGAAAATGAGCAGTTCTTC.

Comments on this clone: Mismatch with germline at one junction end may stem from a read error. The gene calls are TRBV7-9 and TRBJ1-2; possible D gene TRBD1, 6 bases. The germline V gene encodes CDR1 SEHNR and CDR2 FQNEAQ (reference sequence). This CDR3 comprises 13 residues. In nucleotides, the CDR3 is TGTTCCAGCAGCCCCATCGAAACAGGGGGCTACACCTTC. Translated: CSSSPIETGGYTF.

Only a few counts were recorded for this clone. A far larger clone is off by one base, so a read error is likely. The V and J genes are TRBV5-1 and TRBJ1-1, with D possibly being TRBD1 (5 bases). V lost 0 bases to trimming and J lost 8 bases, with 11 bases between them. This CDR3 contains 13 residues. Germline loops: CDR1 SGHRS, CDR2 YFSETQ. The CDR3 DNA reads as TGCGCCAGCAGCTTGGGGGGGGTGGGGGAAGCTTTCTTT. Amino acids: CASSLGGVGEAFF.

The chain carries TRBV21-1 and TRBJ1-5. TRBV21-1 is tagged as a pseudogene. This CDR3 has 13 residues. The CDR3 here is CASSAGGNQPQHF. CDR3 DNA: TGTGCCAGCAGTGCGGGAGGCAATCAGCCCCAGCATTTT.

The CDR3: CASRQGVNQETQYF. The CDR3 nucleotides are TGCGCCAGCCGGCAGGGGGTAAACCAAGAGACCCAGTACTTC. The gene calls are TRBV4-1 and TRBJ2-5, with 7 bases that match TRBD1. CDR1 is MGHRA, CDR2 YSYEKL, per germline. This CDR3 has 14 amino acids. With 8 bases clipped from V and 0 bases from J, the junction kept 6 bases outside the gene matches.

The chain couples TRBV30 to TRBJ2-5, with 9 bases identical to TRBD1. Matching the DNA end better, TRBJ2-7 makes the J call doubtful. Germline CDR1 reads GTSNPN; CDR2 reads SVGIG (reference sequence). This CDR3 is 13 amino acids long. This chain's CDR3 is CAWLRTGAGEQYF. Written as DNA, the CDR3 is TGTGCCTGGCTAAGGACAGGGGCAGGCGAGCAGTACTTC.

The chain is built from TRBV7-6 and TRBJ2-7; possibly TRBD1 for D (5 bases). CDR3 length: 15 residues. Germline CDR1 and CDR2: SGHVS and FNYEAQ. V was pared by 1 base and J by 5 bases, with 15 bases between. The CDR3 DNA follows: TGTGCCAGCAGCTTAGAAGGTCCAGGGCCCCACGAGCAGTACTTC. Amino acid sequence: CASSLEGPGPHEQYF.

This chain connects TRBV19 to TRBJ2-2; no firm D call. Germline CDR1 and CDR2: LNHDA and SQIVND (reference sequence). This CDR3 spans 15 amino acids. Deletions cut 5 bases from V and 8 bases from J, with 18 bases between. The CDR3 region is CASSPPGSWIGELFF. The CDR3 region has the DNA TGTGCCAGTAGTCCTCCGGGTTCTTGGATTGGGGAGCTGTTTTTT.

The chain is built from TRBV7-2 and TRBJ2-3; D ambiguous. Trimming cost V 5 bases and J 0 bases, with 9 bases left between them. The length of the CDR3 is 14 residues. Germline CDR1 reads SGHTA; CDR2 reads FQGNSA. The CDR3 DNA sequence: TGTGCCAGCAGCCTTGACTTAAGCACAGATACGCAGTATTTT. Translated, it gives CASSLDLSTDTQYF.

The gene calls are TRBV6-5 and TRBJ2-2, with a weak D call TRBD2 (5 bases). The V and J ends lost 0 bases and 7 bases respectively, with 9 bases between them. CDR3 length equals 14 residues. CDR1 is MNHEY, CDR2 SVGAGI, per germline. CDR3 bases: TGTGCCAGCAGTTACTCCAGCGAGGGCGGGGAGCTGTTTTTT. As protein: CASSYSSEGGELFF.

This clone was counted between two and nine times. Different DNA sequences within this sample yield the same CDR3. CDR3 region: CSVGQGSVYGYTF. The CDR3 DNA reads as TGCAGCGTTGGACAGGGAAGCGTCTATGGCTACACCTTC. The chain joins TRBV29-1 to TRBJ1-2, with 7 bases that match TRBD1. The trim removed 4 bases at V and 4 bases at J, leaving 6 bases unmatched. The CDR3 loop spans 13 amino acids. Germline-derived CDR1 and CDR2 are SQVTM and ANQGSEA.

This clone has more than one count but fewer than ten. This chain connects TRBV5-6 to TRBJ2-2, with 11 positions matching TRBD2. The CDR3 sequence is 15 residues long. Trimming at V came to 6 bases and at J to 3 bases, leaving 4 bases not matched to a gene. CDR1 is SGHDT, CDR2 YYEEEE, per germline. For the CDR3, the DNA is TGTGCCAGCAAAAATAGCGGGAGGGACACCGGGGAGCTGTTTTTT. It translates to CASKNSGRDTGELFF.

This chain joins TRBV7-2 and TRBJ1-2; 7 positions agree with TRBD1. V was pared by 1 base and J by 8 bases, with 7 bases of the junction left unmatched. The germline CDR1 and CDR2 sequences are SGHTA and FQGNSA. The CDR3 has 14 amino acids. The CDR3 here is CASSLDGTVRGYTF. CDR3 in DNA: TGTGCCAGCAGCTTAGATGGGACAGTACGAGGCTACACCTTC.

The rearrangement uses TRBV29-1 and TRBJ2-3, with TRBD2 matching 10 bases. This CDR3 contains 14 residues. CDR1 is SQVTM, CDR2 ANQGSEA, per germline. Trimming at V came to 7 bases and at J to 0 bases, leaving 4 bases not matched to a gene. CDR3 in DNA: TGCAGCGCTATGACTAGCGGGAGCACAGATACGCAGTATTTT. Translated, it gives CSAMTSGSTDTQYF.

The chain has TRBV4-1 and TRBJ1-1; 10 bases are a match to TRBD1. J lost 5 bases, V lost 0 bases, and 9 bases had no gene match. The CDR3 totals 17 residues. Germline V gene data show CDR1 as MGHRA and CDR2 as YSYEKL. CDR3 coding DNA: TGCGCCAGCAGCCAAGAATCTCTGGACAGGGGGGAGACTGAAGCTTTCTTT. It specifies CASSQESLDRGETEAFF.

This sequence joins TRBV27 and TRBJ1-5; 9 bases map to TRBD1. In germline, CDR1 is MNHEY, CDR2 SMNVEV (reference sequence). J was trimmed by 7 bases and V by 6 bases; bases with no gene match: 7. This CDR3 has 14 amino acids. The CDR3, as DNA: TGTGCCAGCAGGTTACAGGGGGCAGGGCAGCCCCAGCATTTT. Translated, it gives CASRLQGAGQPQHF.

The rearrangement uses TRBV6-5 and TRBJ1-5; 7 nucleotides line up with TRBD1. The CDR3 is 14 amino acids. The trim removed 5 bases at V and 2 bases at J, leaving 3 bases unmatched. CDR1 is MNHEY, CDR2 SVGAGI, per germline. This CDR3 is CASSEGGGNQPQHF. The DNA of the CDR3 is TGTGCCAGCAGTGAAGGGGGCGGCAATCAGCCCCAGCATTTT.

In this sample, this clone turned up a few times. The V call is TRBV4-1, the J call TRBJ1-4, with D possibly TRBD1 on 5 matching bases. This CDR3 spans 16 amino acids. Germline CDR1 reads MGHRA; CDR2 reads YSYEKL. Deletions cut 4 bases from V and 4 bases from J, with 16 bases between. CDR3: CASSRSNRRGNEKLFF. The CDR3 region has the DNA TGCGCCAGCAGCCGTTCGAATAGGAGGGGTAATGAAAAACTGTTTTTT.

The chain is built from TRBV4-3 and TRBJ2-7; 8 bases match TRBD1. Germline values: CDR1 LGHNA, CDR2 YSLEER. Trimming removed 4 bases from V and 1 base from J; junction bases left unmatched: 3. CDR3 size: 14 residues. This CDR3 reads CASSLDRGSYEQYF. CDR3 DNA: TGCGCCAGCAGCCTCGACAGGGGTTCCTACGAGCAGTACTTC.

A few counts support this clone. The chain couples TRBV27 to TRBJ2-6; D unresolved. V shed 3 bases and J shed 0 bases, with 3 bases lying between them. The CDR3 sequence is 14 residues long. The germline V gene has CDR1 MNHEY and CDR2 SMNVEV (reference sequence). The CDR3: CASSFSSGANVLTF. The CDR3 coding sequence is TGTGCCAGCAGTTTCTCCTCTGGGGCCAACGTCCTGACTTTC.

The rearrangement uses TRBV9 and TRBJ1-5, with a weak D call TRBD1 (6 bases). From germline, CDR1 is SGDLS and CDR2 YYNGEE. The CDR3 is made up of 14 amino acids. V was cut by 0 bases and J by 7 bases, with 11 bases left in between. The CDR3, as DNA: TGTGCCAGCAGCGTAGACAGGGACGGCCAGCCCCAGCATTTT. Its protein product is CASSVDRDGQPQHF.

This chain connects TRBV6-1 to TRBJ2-2; D ambiguous. Per the germline V gene, CDR1 is MNHNS and CDR2 is SASEGT. The CDR3 extends over 14 amino acids. The V end was cut by 11 bases, the J end by 1 base, with 14 bases between. The CDR3 region has the DNA TGTGCCGTCACGCCCGACTTGAACACCGGGGAGCTGTTTTTT. It is translated as CAVTPDLNTGELFF.

The chain combines TRBV2 with TRBJ2-4; 8 bases agree with TRBD1. Germline trimming cut 3 bases from V and 4 bases from J; bases unmatched to any gene: 2. The CDR3 has 14 amino acids. The germline V gene encodes CDR1 SNHLY and CDR2 FYNNEI. The CDR3 reads CASSDRQGKNIQYF. In nucleotides, the CDR3 is TGTGCCAGCAGTGATCGACAGGGGAAAAACATTCAGTACTTC.